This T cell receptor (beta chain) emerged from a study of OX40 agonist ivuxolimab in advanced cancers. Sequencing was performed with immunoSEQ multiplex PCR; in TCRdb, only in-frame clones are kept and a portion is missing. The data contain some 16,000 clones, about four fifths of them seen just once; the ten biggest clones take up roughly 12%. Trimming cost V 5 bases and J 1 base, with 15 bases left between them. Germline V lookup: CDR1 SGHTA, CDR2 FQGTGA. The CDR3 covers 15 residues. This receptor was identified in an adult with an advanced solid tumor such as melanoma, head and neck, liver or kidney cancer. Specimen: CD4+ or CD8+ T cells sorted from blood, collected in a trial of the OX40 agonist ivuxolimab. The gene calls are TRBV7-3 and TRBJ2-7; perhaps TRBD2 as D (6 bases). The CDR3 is CASSPGSSSSYEQYF. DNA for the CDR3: TGTGCCAGCAGCCCCGGGAGCAGCAGTTCCTACGAGCAGTACTTC.